The clone carrying this TCR beta chain was seen more than once but under ten times. This specimen comes from a study of CD8 T cells in ankylosing spondylitis. The CDR3 is made up of 14 amino acids. Germline lookup yields CDR1 DFQATT and CDR2 SNEGSKA (reference sequence). V shed 0 bases and J shed 2 bases, with 11 bases lying between them. As the method for making TCR beta libraries, quantitative 5'-RACE with molecular barcodes was used. TCRdb called the 5' RACE reads again in MiXCR, with one record for every CDR3 protein. The sample records about 140,000 distinct CDR3 sequences, roughly 8.8% being singletons.

This chain uses TRBV20-1 with TRBJ2-7; D unresolved. The sequencing input was synovial fluid, either unsorted or a sorted T cell fraction (not recorded which). This sequence was found in a male donor with ankylosing spondylitis. CDR3 sequence: CSARDPRTPYEQYF. For the CDR3, the DNA is TGCAGTGCTAGAGATCCACGCACGCCCTACGAGCAGTACTTC.